The 5 T cell receptor delta chains reported below all come from one sample, sequenced in a study of γδ T cells in repeated Plasmodium falciparum infection. TCRdb reprocessed the multiplex PCR reads through CATT. Altogether around 82,000 delta-chain clones are present, over 1.1% being singletons, with the ten largest covering more than 7.5%. Flow sorting of PBMC yielded separate Vgamma9/Vdelta2+ and Vdelta2-negative gammadelta T cell populations for bulk repertoire analysis. The material sequenced was gamma-delta T cells from blood. The receptors shown here come from a pool of human donors (malaria-infected and uninfected, not separated).

This clone was seen a handful of times. TCRdb pairs this DNA with a much larger clone's protein that differs at residue 13, likely a read error; the protein shown was translated from the DNA. The CDR3 nucleotides are TGTGCCTGTGACACTTTAGACTGGGGGATAACCAATTCGACAGCACAACTCTTCTTT. Protein sequence: CACDTLDWGITNSTAQLFF. The rearrangement uses TRDV2 and TRDJ2, with 11 positions matching TRDD3. No J gene was available from TCRdb, and it was assigned here by a germline match of the DNA. This CDR3 has 19 amino acids. Germline CDR1 is GEAIGNYY and CDR2 is EKD. V gave up 1 base and J gave up 4 bases; unmatched junction bases: 13.

This clone has just a few counts. A single base is all that separates this from a far larger clone, so a read error is likely. Different DNA sequences within this sample yield the same CDR3. The chain combines TRDV2 with TRDJ1; weak D call: TRDD3 (5 bases). From germline, CDR1 is GEAIGNYY and CDR2 EKD. Trimming took off 3 bases at V and 1 base at J, with 14 bases between the two ends. The CDR3 loop spans 15 amino acids. The CDR3 is CACDLLGVLTDKLIF. CDR3 nucleotide sequence: TGTGCCTGTGACCTACTTGGGGTTCTCACCGATAAACTCATCTTT.

The table lists this clone with many counts. A much larger clone differs by one base, so this may be a read error. Other DNA sequences in this specimen translate into the identical CDR3. The chain employs TRDV3 and TRDJ1; D unresolved. V dropped 1 base and J dropped 6 bases, with 9 bases sitting between them. This CDR3 has 11 residues. The V gene's germline CDR1 is TVYSNPD and CDR2 GDNSRS (reference sequence). The CDR3 DNA reads TGTGCCTTTACCCGAGCAAATAAACTCATCTTT. Its protein product is CAFTRANKLIF.

Regarding this clone: The likely explanation is a read error, given a far larger clone one base away. Distinct nucleotide sequences in the sample also encode this CDR3. The chain joins TRDV2 to TRDJ1; 7 bases are shared with TRDD3. The J gene comes from matching the DNA to germline here; TCRdb lacks it. CDR3 length equals 23 residues. V was clipped by 0 bases and J by 2 bases; unmatched bases: 29. CDR1 is GEAIGNYY and CDR2 is EKD in the germline V gene. The CDR3 DNA is TGTGCCTGTGACACCATTGACTCCTCCTGGAAGACTGGGGATGTTACGGCGACCGATAAACTCATCTTT. Translating it yields CACDTIDSSWKTGDVTATDKLIF.

This clone was seen repeatedly, ten times or more. J is TRDJ1 and V is TRDV3; 10 bases line up with TRDD3. This CDR3 contains 20 residues. Germline loops: CDR1 TVYSNPD, CDR2 GDNSRS (reference sequence). J lost 4 bases, V lost 2 bases, and 25 bases had no gene match. The CDR3 here is CAFSRATDNLGDMRNDKLIF. The CDR3 region has the DNA TGTGCCTTTTCGAGAGCTACGGACAACCTGGGGGATATGAGGAACGATAAACTCATCTTT. The full variable domain, in which reference TRDV3 and TRDJ1 provide the parts outside the CDR3, is CDKVTQSSPDQTVASGSEVVLLCTYDTVYSNPDLFWYRIRPDYSFQFVFYGDNSRSEGADFTQGRFSVKHILTQKAFHLVISPVRTEDSATYYCAFSRATDNLGDMRNDKLIFGKGTRVTVEP.